This T cell receptor (beta chain) comes out of a study of T cell changes during pregnancy in multiple sclerosis. Measured with immunoSEQ multiplex PCR; TCRdb has only the in-frame clones, and not every one. The sample records 35,000 to 50,000 clones, approximately 92% being singletons. Germline V lookup: CDR1 SGDLS, CDR2 YYNGEE. V shed 4 bases and J 6 bases; nucleotides not matched to a gene: 14. The CDR3 totals 16 residues. V gene TRBV9 combines with J gene TRBJ1-1, with TRBD1 matching over 8 bases. This TCR came from a female donor with multiple sclerosis, enrolled in a pregnancy study. The sample here was CD4+ T cells from peripheral blood mononuclear cells, taken in the first trimester of pregnancy. CDR3 sequence: CASSYLDTNRGAEAFF. In nucleotides, the CDR3 is TGTGCCAGCAGCTACCTCGACACTAACAGGGGGGCTGAAGCTTTCTTT.